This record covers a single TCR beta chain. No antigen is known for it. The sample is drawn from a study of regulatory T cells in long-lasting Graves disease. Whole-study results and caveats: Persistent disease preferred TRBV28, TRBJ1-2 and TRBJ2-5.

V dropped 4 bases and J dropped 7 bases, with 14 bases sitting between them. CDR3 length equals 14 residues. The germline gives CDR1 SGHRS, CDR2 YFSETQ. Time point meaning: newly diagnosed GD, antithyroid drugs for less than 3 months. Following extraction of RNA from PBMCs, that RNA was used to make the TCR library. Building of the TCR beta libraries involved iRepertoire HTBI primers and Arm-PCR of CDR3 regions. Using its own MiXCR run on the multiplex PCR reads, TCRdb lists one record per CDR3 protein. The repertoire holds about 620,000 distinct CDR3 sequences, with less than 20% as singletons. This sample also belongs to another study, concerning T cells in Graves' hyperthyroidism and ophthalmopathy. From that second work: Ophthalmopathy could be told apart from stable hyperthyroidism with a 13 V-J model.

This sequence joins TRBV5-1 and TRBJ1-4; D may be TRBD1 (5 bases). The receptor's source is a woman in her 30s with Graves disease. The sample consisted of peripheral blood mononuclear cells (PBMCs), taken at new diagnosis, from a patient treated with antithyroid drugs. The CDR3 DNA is TGCGCCAGCAGCCCGATCGGGGGGAGTGAAAAACTGTTTTTT. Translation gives CASSPIGGSEKLFF.